The 15 T cell receptor beta chains below were found in one sample sequenced in a study of shared clonotypes between healthy human individuals (dated by TCRdb to the early 2020s). Library preparation employed the immunoSEQ multiplex PCR assay. TCRdb re-hosts the immuneACCESS table, in-frame sequences only. Its copies lack some clones; in the studies checked, an unresolved V gene accounts for under half of them, and the cause for the rest is not known. The sample has around 2,000,000 clones on record, approximately 95% of them singletons. 0.13% of the sample lies in the top ten. The sample comprised naive CD4+ T cells sorted from blood. Per the publication, the cell subset or site label means: CD45RA+ positively selected. These receptors all come from a young man in good health.

V usage is TRBV6-5 and J usage is TRBJ2-2; no definite D call. The CDR3 sequence is 15 residues long. V lost 6 bases to trimming and J lost 0 bases, with 11 bases between them. The germline V gene has CDR1 MNHEY and CDR2 SVGAGI. This chain's CDR3 is CASSRQGSNTGELFF. CDR3 nucleotides: TGTGCCAGCAGCCGACAAGGTTCGAACACCGGGGAGCTGTTTTTT.

This clone was recorded once. This CDR3 is also generated by other DNA sequences in the sample. The chain employs TRBV6-6 and TRBJ1-1, with no clear D. Germline CDR1 MNHNY, CDR2 SVGAGI (reference sequence). V was clipped by 2 bases and J by 7 bases, with 5 bases between them. The CDR3 consists of 11 residues. The DNA for the CDR3 is TGTGCCAGCAGTTACAAAGGTGAAGCTTTCTTT. It specifies CASSYKGEAFF.

This rearrangement joins TRBV30 to TRBJ2-5; D might be TRBD1 (5 bases). The CDR3 length is 14 residues. Germline CDR1 GTSNPN, CDR2 SVGIG (reference sequence). The V and J ends lost 5 bases and 4 bases respectively, with 17 bases between them. DNA for the CDR3: TGTGCCTGGGGAATACACGGTAGGGGAGAGACCCAGTACTTC. Translated: CAWGIHGRGETQYF.

The V call is TRBV5-1, the J call TRBJ1-4; TRBD1 agrees at 7 bases. Germline lookup yields CDR1 SGHRS and CDR2 YFSETQ. V shed 5 bases, J shed 5 bases, and the junction held 12 bases outside the gene matches. CDR3 size: 16 residues. In DNA form, the CDR3 reads TGCGCCAGCAGTCGAGACGGGGACAGAGAGAATGAAAAACTGTTTTTT. It codes for CASSRDGDRENEKLFF. Based on the CDR3 plus reference TRBV5-1 and TRBJ1-4, the full variable domain is KAGVTQTPRYLIKTRGQQVTLSCSPISGHRSVSWYQQTPGQGLQFLFEYFSETQRNKGNFPGRFSGRQFSNSRSEMNVSTLELGDSALYLCASSRDGDRENEKLFFGSGTQLSVL.

V and J are TRBV30 and TRBJ2-3, with 7 bases matching TRBD2. Trimming cost V 1 base and J 5 bases; bases outside gene matches: 9. This CDR3 contains 15 residues. Germline V CDR1 and CDR2: GTSNPN, SVGIG (reference sequence). The CDR3 DNA is TGTGCCTGGAGTGCTGGAGCGGGACGGGGAGATACGCAGTATTTT. Translation gives CAWSAGAGRGDTQYF.

Points on this clone: This sample also contains other DNA sequences that code for the same CDR3. This rearrangement joins TRBV18 to TRBJ1-4, with D perhaps matching TRBD1 (6 bases). The germline gives CDR1 KGHSH, CDR2 LQKENI. Trimming removed 3 bases at V and 4 bases at J, with 9 bases between. The CDR3 loop spans 14 amino acids. CDR3 nucleotide sequence: TGTGCCAGCTCACCCCGGGACATTAATGAAAAACTGTTTTTT. Translating it yields CASSPRDINEKLFF.

V gene TRBV7-9 combines with J gene TRBJ1-2, with 8 bases aligning to TRBD1. Trimming removed 3 bases from V and 5 bases from J; junction bases left unmatched: 5. CDR3 length: 14 amino acids. The V gene's germline CDR1 is SEHNR and CDR2 FQNEAQ (reference sequence). For the CDR3, the DNA is TGTGCCAGCAGCTTTGGGACAGGAGGATATGGCTACACCTTC. Residues: CASSFGTGGYGYTF.

CDR3 coding DNA: TGTGCCAGCAGTGGAGGGTCCGTCTACAATGAGCAGTTCTTC. Its protein is CASSGGSVYNEQFF. The rearrangement links TRBV6-1 to TRBJ2-1; D is perhaps TRBD2 (5 bases). The germline V gene encodes CDR1 MNHNS and CDR2 SASEGT. This CDR3 has 14 amino acids. V was trimmed by 4 bases and J by 3 bases, leaving 10 bases between them.

The rearrangement links TRBV6-6 to TRBJ1-2, with a weak D call TRBD1 (5 bases). The germline V gene encodes CDR1 MNHNY and CDR2 SVGAGI (reference sequence). This CDR3 comprises 15 residues. Trimming stripped 7 bases from V and 0 bases from J, with 15 bases between. The DNA of the CDR3 is TGTGCCAGCATCTCGGACATTTTACCTAACTATGGCTACACCTTC. It codes for CASISDILPNYGYTF.

The chain carries TRBV10-1 and TRBJ2-7; perhaps TRBD1 as D (5 bases). The length of the CDR3 is 14 residues. Germline V CDR1 and CDR2: WNHNN, SYGVQD (reference sequence). With 6 bases removed from V and 2 bases from J, the gap between germline ends came to 14 bases. The CDR3 DNA sequence: TGCGCCAGCAGCCCCACGATAGGGGCCTACGAGCAGTACTTC. It yields the protein CASSPTIGAYEQYF.

The rearrangement uses TRBV13 and TRBJ2-2; possible D gene TRBD2, 5 bases. Trimming left V 0 bases short and J 6 bases short, with 14 bases between. The germline CDR1 and CDR2 sequences are PRHDT and FYEKMQ (reference sequence). The CDR3 has 16 residues. Here the CDR3 DNA reads TGTGCCAGCAGCTTAGGGAGGGTGAGACTTTCCGGGGAGCTGTTTTTT. It specifies CASSLGRVRLSGELFF.

The chain links TRBV7-2 to TRBJ2-7, with TRBD2 matching over 14 bases. The CDR3 contains 17 residues. The germline CDR1 and CDR2 sequences are SGHTA and FQGNSA. Trimming at V came to 4 bases and at J to 3 bases, leaving 8 bases not matched to a gene. CDR3 nucleotides: TGTGCCAGCAGCTCCGGGACTAGCGGGGGAAAGTACTACGAGCAGTACTTC. It yields the protein CASSSGTSGGKYYEQYF. The full variable domain, in which reference TRBV7-2 and TRBJ2-7 provide the parts outside the CDR3, is GAGVSQSPSNKVTEKGKDVELRCDPISGHTALYWYRQSLGQGLEFLIYFQGNSAPDKSGLPSDRFSAERTGGSVSTLTIQRTQQEDSAVYLCASSSGTSGGKYYEQYFGPGTRLTVT.

This clone was detected a few times. This chain uses TRBV19 with TRBJ1-6, with D tentatively TRBD1 (5 bases). The V end was cut by 7 bases, the J end by 5 bases, with 12 bases between. Per germline, CDR1 LNHDA and CDR2 SQIVND (reference sequence). This CDR3 is built from 14 residues. The CDR3 is CASTIGTDNSPLHF. In DNA, the CDR3 is TGTGCCAGTACAATCGGGACCGATAATTCACCCCTCCACTTT.

The chain uses TRBV7-8 and TRBJ1-6, with 8 bases aligning to TRBD1. The trim removed 3 bases at V and 14 bases at J, leaving 18 bases unmatched. The CDR3 totals 17 residues. In germline, CDR1 is SGHVS, CDR2 FQNEAQ. CDR3 nucleotide sequence: TGTGCCAGCAGCTTTTTCCTTGAGTTGGACAGGGTGAATTCCCTCCACTTT. It translates to CASSFFLELDRVNSLHF. Together with reference TRBV7-8 and TRBJ1-6, the CDR3 gives the full variable domain: GAGVSQSPRYKVAKRGQDVALRCDPISGHVSLFWYQQALGQGPEFLTYFQNEAQLDKSGLPSDRFFAERPEGSVSTLKIQRTQQEDSAVYLCASSFFLELDRVNSLHFGNGTRLTVT.

The rearrangement joins TRBV25-1 to TRBJ1-1; D might be TRBD1 (6 bases). This CDR3 comprises 14 residues. With 3 bases removed from V and 4 bases from J, the gap between germline ends came to 12 bases. CDR1 and CDR2 from the germline V gene are MGHDK and SYGVNS. CDR3: CASSEGGGSTEAFF. CDR3 coding DNA: TGTGCCAGCAGTGAGGGCGGGGGCAGCACTGAAGCTTTCTTT.